Listed below are T cell receptor beta chains from one sample, sequenced in a study of shared clonotypes between healthy human individuals. This table comes from immunoSEQ multiplex PCR, and its TCRdb copy is limited to in-frame clones, with some not included. Among around 2,000,000 clones listed, about 93% were seen once. The sequenced sample was naive CD8+ T cells from PBMCs. The receptors here all came from a man aged 18 to 29 in good health. Some clones in this sample may be carry-over from other donors' samples. CDR3s include the opening cysteine and the closing phenylalanine or tryptophan. Fields, in order: D gene, J gene, clone size, V gene, CDR3 DNA, CDR3 protein. D genes are given only for firm matches. Clone size is not always given. Where it is, it says once, few, many or a class for expanded clones.

TRBD1 TRBJ2-2 - TRBV13 TGTGCCAGCAGCCGGACAGGTACAGGCCCCGGGGAGCTGTTTTTT CASSRTGTGPGELFF
- TRBJ2-7 - TRBV27 TGTGCCAGCAGACTAAGGGGTCAGGGATGGTACGAGCAGTACTTC CASRLRGQGWYEQYF
- TRBJ1-1 - TRBV7-9 TGTGCCAGCAGCTGGGACATTAACACTGAAGCTTTCTTT CASSWDINTEAFF
TRBD2 TRBJ2-3 - TRBV4-1 TGCGCCAGCAGCCAAGTTAGCGGGAGGATGATTACAGATACGCAGTATTTT CASSQVSGRMITDTQYF
TRBD2 TRBJ2-5 - TRBV5-1 TGCGCCAGCAGCTTGGCTGTGGGACTAGCGGAACAAGAGACCCAGTACTTC CASSLAVGLAEQETQYF
- TRBJ2-1 - TRBV7-9 TGTGCCAGCAGCCATCCGGGACTTCCTAATGAGCAGTTCTTC CASSHPGLPNEQFF
TRBD1 TRBJ1-2 - TRBV27 TGTGCCAGCAGTTCACCGACAGGGGGTGTCTATGGCTACACCTTC CASSSPTGGVYGYTF
- TRBJ2-5 - TRBV7-9 TGTGCCAGCAGCTTAGTGACGGCAGGGAAAGAGACCCAGTACTTC CASSLVTAGKETQYF
TRBD1 TRBJ1-6 once TRBV11-2 TGTGCCAGCAACACACCACCCCAGGACAGGGGAAATTCACCCCTCCACTTT CASNTPPQDRGNSPLHF
- TRBJ2-7 - TRBV5-6 TGTGCCAGCAGCTTGGGCGAGTCCTACGAGCAGTACTTC CASSLGESYEQYF
TRBD1 TRBJ2-1 - TRBV5-4 TGTGCCAGCAGCGGACAGGGACAGCGCAATGAGCAGTTCTTC CASSGQGQRNEQFF
TRBD2 TRBJ2-2 - TRBV28 TGTGCCAGCCTGACCCAGGGGCTAGCGGGAGGGCCGCCCGGGGAGCTGTTTTTT CASLTQGLAGGPPGELFF
- TRBJ1-2 once TRBV29-1 TGCAGCGGGCGGGTAAACTATGGCTACACCTTC CSGRVNYGYTF
TRBD1 TRBJ1-1 few TRBV29-1 TGCAGCGTTGAAGAAGCGGGACAGGGACTTTTGAGGACTGAAGCTTTCTTT CSVEEAGQGLLRTEAFF
- TRBJ1-2 once TRBV5-5 TGTGCCAGCAGCTTCAGTAGGACAGCGCTGCCGGGAGGCTACACCTTC CASSFSRTALPGGYTF
- TRBJ1-2 - TRBV28 TGTGCCAGCAGTTTTACACCTCGGGGGGATGGCTACACCTTC CASSFTPRGDGYTF
- TRBJ1-1 - TRBV7-6 TGTGCCAGCAGCTTAGGGCAGGACCCGGGGAACACTGAAGCTTTCTTT CASSLGQDPGNTEAFF
TRBD1 TRBJ1-2 - TRBV7-3 TGTGCCAGCAGCGAGACAGGGGGTTATGGCTACACCTTC CASSETGGYGYTF
- TRBJ1-2 once TRBV7-9 TGTGCCAGCAGCTGGGCAGGGTCTGGCTACACCTTC CASSWAGSGYTF
TRBD2 TRBJ2-2 - TRBV9 TGTGCCAGCAGCAAAGGTCGCGGGGGTAACACCGGGGAGCTGTTTTTT CASSKGRGGNTGELFF
- TRBJ1-3 once TRBV4-3 TGCGCCAGCAGCCAAGATCTTTGGGTGGGAAGAGGCCCTGGAAACACCATATATTTT CASSQDLWVGRGPGNTIYF
TRBD1 TRBJ2-6 - TRBV7-3 TGTGCCAGCAGCTTAACGACAGGGCGGTTGTACGGGGCCAACGTCCTGACTTTC CASSLTTGRLYGANVLTF
TRBD2 TRBJ2-1 - TRBV7-3 TGTGCCAGCAGCTTAGCAAAAGCGGGGCCCTACAATGAGCAGTTCTTC CASSLAKAGPYNEQFF
TRBD2 TRBJ2-1 - TRBV28 TGTGCCAGCAGTTTAATAACCCCGGGAGGATACAATGAGCAGTTCTTC CASSLITPGGYNEQFF
- TRBJ2-1 - TRBV5-1 TGCGCCAGCAGCTTGGAGGTGGGCACCTACAATGAGCAGTTCTTC CASSLEVGTYNEQFF
- TRBJ1-2 - TRBV29-1 TGCAGCGCCGGCAAGGGGGACTTCTATGGCTACACCTTC CSAGKGDFYGYTF
TRBD1 TRBJ2-5 - TRBV5-6 TGTGCCAGCAGCTTGAAGGGACAGGGGATCCAAGAGACCCAGTACTTC CASSLKGQGIQETQYF
- TRBJ2-1 - TRBV4-1 TGCGCCAGCAGCTCCCCCGGGACCGGCGCCTACAATGAGCAGTTCTTC CASSSPGTGAYNEQFF
TRBD1 TRBJ2-1 - TRBV9 TGTGCCAGCAGCGCACTCGACAGGGGGTACAATGAGCAGTTCTTC CASSALDRGYNEQFF
TRBD1 TRBJ1-3 - TRBV2 TGTGCCCGCCGCGGGGGACAGACGGGAAACACCATATATTTT CARRGGQTGNTIYF
- TRBJ1-1 - TRBV27 TGTGCCAGCAGGTTTCGGTCTGCGAACACTGAAGCTTTCTTT CASRFRSANTEAFF
TRBD1 TRBJ2-5 - TRBV12-5 TGTGCTAGTGGCAAGGGACAGGAAGAGACCCAGTACTTC CASGKGQEETQYF
- TRBJ2-2 - TRBV4-1 TGCGCCAGCAGCCAAGAGTCCGACCTCAAACTCACCGGGGAGCTGTTTTTT CASSQESDLKLTGELFF